The TCR beta chain under discussion was sequenced for a study of blood T cell repertoires in COVID-19. As for the study in general: Material from acute and convalescent COVID-19 was sourced from the United States, Italy and Spain. PBMCs, B-cell-depleted T cells, or T cells were the source of the cDNA or gDNA that made up the material.

Seattle enrolled patients during active infection and tracked them longitudinally. Study processing details: Amplified reference gene primers provided the basis for estimating nucleated cell counts. Measured with immunoSEQ multiplex PCR; TCRdb has only the in-frame clones, and not every one. V and J calls and clone size are as listed in that table; D and trimming were resolved from the DNA. The sample consists of about 68,000 clones, roughly 90% of them appearing once. The CDR3 loop spans 13 amino acids. V was pared by 0 bases and J by 3 bases, with 6 bases between. The germline gives CDR1 SGHRS, CDR2 YFSETQ.

The source of this sequence is a man aged 40-50 years with COVID-19, enrolled during active disease. The chain links TRBV5-1 to TRBJ2-5; tentatively, D is TRBD1 (5 bases). Sequencing used peripheral blood. The CDR3 coding sequence is TGCGCCAGCAGCTTGGCCAGGGAAGAGACCCAGTACTTC. The encoded protein is CASSLAREETQYF.